The entry below describes one T cell receptor (beta chain). Its antigen is unknown. The sample comes from a study of regulatory and conventional T cells in RAG deficiency. Study-level findings and limits: In Omenn syndrome, sorted "Tregs" may be peripherally activated cells. Omenn syndrome and CID/AS patients had approximately 100-fold fewer unique Treg TCR beta sequences, versus about 10-fold elsewhere. Shorter CDR3s in all patient subsets; >85% Treg-Tconv overlap in Omenn.

Libraries were prepared by immunoSEQ multiplex PCR; TCRdb keeps only in-frame clonotypes and omits some of them. The sample includes fewer than 35,000 clones, 89% of them seen just once. CDR3 length: 14 amino acids. Deletions cut 5 bases from V and 3 bases from J, with 12 bases between. Looked up from germline, CDR1 is SGHTA and CDR2 is FQGTGA. This sample also belongs to another study, concerning regulatory T cells. That report adds: The PCR used 52 TRBV and 13 TRBJ primers. In patients, unique TRB V-J pairs were restricted and V/J usage skewed, especially in Tregs.

Sequenced: CD8+ T cells sorted from blood. V gene TRBV7-3 combines with J gene TRBJ2-3; D gene unclear. This receptor was taken from a human donor in good health. The CDR3 spells CASSRGRRTDTQYF. The CDR3 DNA follows: TGTGCCAGCAGCCGCGGACGAAGAACAGATACGCAGTATTTT.